This is a list of T cell receptor beta chains from one sample in a study of OX40 agonist ivuxolimab in advanced cancers. Assay used: immunoSEQ multiplex PCR; TCRdb lists only in-frame clones, some missing. Of around 93,000 clones listed, approximately 87% are singletons. The specimen comprised CD4+ or CD8+ T cells sorted from blood, sampled in a trial of the OX40 agonist ivuxolimab. These receptors came from an adult with an advanced solid tumor such as melanoma, head and neck, liver or kidney cancer. CDR3s include the opening cysteine and the closing phenylalanine or tryptophan. Fields, in order: D gene, clone size, V gene, J gene, CDR3 protein, CDR3 DNA. A D gene is named only where the DNA matches it firmly. The size field is filled for only some rows; it gives once, few, many or a size class.

d_gene: TRBD1
abundance: -
v_gene: TRBV7-2
j_gene: TRBJ2-7
CDR3aa: CASSFRTGGYEQYF
CDR3nt: TGTGCCAGCAGCTTCCGGACAGGGGGCTACGAGCAGTACTTC

d_gene: -
abundance: -
v_gene: TRBV11-2
j_gene: TRBJ1-5
CDR3aa: CASSSGPYSNQPQHF
CDR3nt: TGTGCCAGCAGCTCGGGACCTTATAGCAATCAGCCCCAGCATTTT

d_gene: TRBD1
abundance: -
v_gene: TRBV14
j_gene: TRBJ1-2
CDR3aa: CASSQVPGAGTGAFGGYTF
CDR3nt: TGTGCCAGCAGCCAAGTCCCCGGGGCGGGGACAGGGGCTTTTGGTGGCTACACCTTC

d_gene: -
abundance: -
v_gene: TRBV9
j_gene: TRBJ2-7
CDR3aa: CASSVQGYDEQYF
CDR3nt: TGTGCCAGCAGCGTTCAGGGTTACGACGAGCAGTACTTC

d_gene: -
abundance: -
v_gene: TRBV15
j_gene: TRBJ2-1
CDR3aa: CATSSSPLAYNEQFF
CDR3nt: TGTGCCACCAGCAGTTCCCCGCTAGCCTACAATGAGCAGTTCTTC

d_gene: -
abundance: -
v_gene: TRBV19
j_gene: TRBJ2-2
CDR3aa: CASSISRNTGELFF
CDR3nt: TGTGCCAGTAGTATCTCCAGGAACACCGGGGAGCTGTTTTTT

d_gene: -
abundance: -
v_gene: TRBV6-6
j_gene: TRBJ1-2
CDR3aa: CASKLNRDYGYTF
CDR3nt: TGTGCCAGCAAACTCAACAGGGACTATGGCTACACCTTC

d_gene: -
abundance: few
v_gene: TRBV30
j_gene: TRBJ1-6
CDR3aa: CAWSIGVDNSPLHF
CDR3nt: TGTGCCTGGAGTATCGGGGTGGATAATTCACCCCTCCACTTT

d_gene: TRBD1
abundance: -
v_gene: TRBV5-1
j_gene: TRBJ2-1
CDR3aa: CASSSQGAVNEQFF
CDR3nt: TGCGCCAGCAGCTCCCAGGGGGCGGTCAATGAGCAGTTCTTC

d_gene: -
abundance: -
v_gene: TRBV7-9
j_gene: TRBJ2-1
CDR3aa: CASSLPAADEQFF
CDR3nt: TGTGCCAGCAGCTTACCAGCGGCAGATGAGCAGTTCTTC

d_gene: TRBD1
abundance: -
v_gene: TRBV7-3
j_gene: TRBJ2-3
CDR3aa: CASSLEVGQGGTDTQYF
CDR3nt: TGTGCCAGCAGCTTAGAAGTGGGACAGGGGGGCACAGATACGCAGTATTTT

d_gene: -
abundance: -
v_gene: TRBV5-6
j_gene: TRBJ1-5
CDR3aa: CASSWGSQGGQPQHF
CDR3nt: TGTGCCAGCAGCTGGGGGTCACAGGGCGGTCAGCCCCAGCATTTT

d_gene: -
abundance: -
v_gene: TRBV11-2
j_gene: TRBJ2-7
CDR3aa: CASSQEGYEQYF
CDR3nt: TGTGCCAGCAGCCAAGAGGGCTACGAGCAGTACTTC

d_gene: -
abundance: once
v_gene: TRBV11-1
j_gene: TRBJ2-3
CDR3aa: CASRSPLEYTDTQYF
CDR3nt: TGTGCCAGCAGGTCGCCCTTGGAGTACACAGATACGCAGTATTTT

d_gene: -
abundance: -
v_gene: TRBV6-6
j_gene: TRBJ2-5
CDR3aa: CASSYGAGVAKETQYF
CDR3nt: TGTGCCAGCAGTTACGGGGCAGGGGTGGCGAAAGAGACCCAGTACTTC

d_gene: -
abundance: few
v_gene: TRBV19
j_gene: TRBJ1-3
CDR3aa: CASRPTVRASGNTIYF
CDR3nt: TGTGCCAGTAGACCGACGGTGAGGGCCTCTGGAAACACCATATATTTT

d_gene: -
abundance: -
v_gene: TRBV10-3
j_gene: TRBJ2-7
CDR3aa: CAIRGDYGSYEQYF
CDR3nt: TGTGCCATCAGGGGGGATTACGGGTCCTACGAGCAGTACTTC

d_gene: TRBD1
abundance: -
v_gene: TRBV11-3
j_gene: TRBJ2-3
CDR3aa: CASSLRDRDTDTQYF
CDR3nt: TGTGCCAGCAGCCTCCGGGACAGGGACACAGATACGCAGTATTTT

d_gene: -
abundance: -
v_gene: TRBV29-1
j_gene: TRBJ1-2
CDR3aa: CSVSSGAGYGYTF
CDR3nt: TGCAGCGTTTCTTCGGGGGCTGGCTATGGCTACACCTTC

d_gene: -
abundance: once
v_gene: TRBV9
j_gene: TRBJ2-3
CDR3aa: CASSARGDNTDTQYF
CDR3nt: TGTGCCAGCAGCGCGAGAGGAGATAACACAGATACGCAGTATTTT

d_gene: -
abundance: few
v_gene: TRBV18
j_gene: TRBJ2-7
CDR3aa: CASSPPSDGGHEQYF
CDR3nt: TGTGCCAGCTCACCACCCTCGGACGGAGGCCACGAGCAGTACTTC

d_gene: -
abundance: once
v_gene: TRBV11-2
j_gene: TRBJ1-2
CDR3aa: CASSLAEVSYGYTF
CDR3nt: TGTGCCAGCAGCTTAGCCGAGGTTTCCTATGGCTACACCTTC

d_gene: TRBD1
abundance: -
v_gene: TRBV30
j_gene: TRBJ2-1
CDR3aa: CAWGQVSYNEQFF
CDR3nt: TGTGCCTGGGGACAGGTCTCCTACAATGAGCAGTTCTTC

d_gene: TRBD1
abundance: -
v_gene: TRBV7-3
j_gene: TRBJ2-2
CDR3aa: CASSSQGLNTGELFF
CDR3nt: TGTGCCAGCAGCTCACAGGGGTTAAACACCGGGGAGCTGTTTTTT

d_gene: TRBD1
abundance: -
v_gene: TRBV30
j_gene: TRBJ1-4
CDR3aa: CAWSRQGGELFF
CDR3nt: TGTGCCTGGAGTCGACAGGGGGGAGAACTGTTTTTT

d_gene: TRBD1
abundance: -
v_gene: TRBV5-6
j_gene: TRBJ1-2
CDR3aa: CASSHGTARNVGYTF
CDR3nt: TGTGCCAGCAGCCACGGGACAGCCCGGAACGTTGGCTACACCTTC